This is a list of T cell receptor beta chains from one sample in a study of blood T cell repertoires in COVID-19. Generated by immunoSEQ multiplex PCR, the TCRdb table keeps only in-frame clones and is missing some. The profile shows under 80,000 clones, roughly 72% of them singletons. Source material: peripheral blood. Receptors were obtained from a man aged 55-75 years with COVID-19, enrolled during active disease. CDR3s include the opening cysteine and the closing phenylalanine or tryptophan. A D gene is named only where the DNA matches it firmly. Some rows have no size entry. The others give once, few or many, or a class for an expanded clone.

>.|TRBV2|TRBD2|TRBJ2-1
CASNPSGLNEQFF
TGTGCCAGCAACCCTAGCGGCCTCAATGAGCAGTTCTTC
>.|TRBV5-1|TRBD1|TRBJ2-2
CASSPRDRGFNTGELFF
TGCGCCAGCAGCCCCCGGGACAGGGGATTTAACACCGGGGAGCTGTTTTTT
>once|TRBV6-5|TRBD1|TRBJ1-6
CASSYGDSNSPLHF
TGTGCCAGCAGTTACGGGGACAGTAATTCACCCCTCCACTTT
>many|TRBV6-5|.|TRBJ1-4
CASSYIGFVGEKLFF
TGTGCCAGCAGTTACATCGGGTTCGTTGGTGAAAAACTGTTTTTT
>.|TRBV5-4|TRBD2|TRBJ2-1
CASSPKTSGEYNEQFF
TGTGCCAGCAGCCCGAAGACTAGCGGGGAATACAATGAGCAGTTCTTC
>.|TRBV5-1|.|TRBJ2-3
CASGQLPTDTQYF
TGCGCCAGCGGACAGCTACCTACAGATACGCAGTATTTT
>many|TRBV20-1|TRBD1|TRBJ1-2
CSANRGYGYTF
TGCAGTGCTAACAGGGGGTATGGCTACACCTTC
>.|TRBV5-1|TRBD1|TRBJ2-7
CASKGDSVPYEQYF
TGCGCCAGCAAAGGGGACAGTGTTCCCTACGAGCAGTACTTC
>.|TRBV19|.|TRBJ1-3
CASMTRGNTIYF
TGTGCCAGTATGACGCGCGGGAACACCATATATTTT
>.|TRBV12-5|.|TRBJ1-1
CASGFSGGSNTEAFF
TGTGCTAGTGGTTTTTCGGGAGGGTCGAACACTGAAGCTTTCTTT
>.|TRBV5-1|.|TRBJ2-7
CASRAGQEQYF
TGCGCCAGCCGCGCGGGCCAAGAGCAGTACTTC
>few|TRBV15|TRBD2|TRBJ2-5
CATSRSIAGGGETQYF
TGTGCCACCAGCAGAAGCATAGCGGGAGGGGGGGAGACCCAGTACTTC
>once|TRBV5-6|TRBD1|TRBJ2-7
CASSLGTGTGGHEQYF
TGTGCCAGCAGCTTGGGTACCGGGACAGGGGGACACGAGCAGTACTTC
>.|TRBV5-1|.|TRBJ2-5
CASSLMWGETQYF
TGCGCCAGCAGCTTGATGTGGGGCGAGACCCAGTACTTC
>.|TRBV30|TRBD1|TRBJ2-3
CASDRGTSTDTQYF
TGTGCCTCTGACAGGGGGACGAGCACAGATACGCAGTATTTT
>.|TRBV6-5|TRBD2|TRBJ2-5
CASISSGTETQYF
TGTGCCAGCATCTCGAGCGGGACAGAGACCCAGTACTTC
>few|TRBV4-2|TRBD1|TRBJ2-3
CASSHSPGGAGTDTQYF
TGTGCCAGCAGCCATTCGCCAGGGGGCGCCGGCACAGATACGCAGTATTTT
>.|TRBV6-1|TRBD2|TRBJ2-2
CASSGWASGTTGELFF
TGTGCCAGCAGTGGGTGGGCTAGCGGGACCACCGGGGAGCTGTTTTTT
>.|TRBV12-3/TRBV12-4|.|TRBJ1-6
CASSLGGFSPLHF
TGTGCCAGCAGCCTCGGGGGGTTTTCACCCCTCCACTTT
>.|TRBV30|.|TRBJ2-7
CAWSRDLYEQYF
TGTGCCTGGAGTCGGGACTTATACGAGCAGTACTTC
>.|TRBV9|TRBD2|TRBJ2-3
CASSVGTSGGHGTQYF
TGTGCCAGCAGCGTAGGTACTAGCGGGGGCCACGGTACGCAGTATTTT
>.|TRBV5-4|.|TRBJ2-7
CASSEGGGFYEQYF
TGTGCCAGCAGTGAAGGGGGGGGCTTCTACGAGCAGTACTTC
>few|TRBV3-1/TRBV3-2|.|TRBJ2-3
CASSPTGLSTDTQYF
TGTGCCAGCAGCCCCACCGGTCTTAGCACAGATACGCAGTATTTT
>.|TRBV5-6|TRBD1|TRBJ1-6
CASSFVQGFYNSPLHF
TGTGCCAGCAGCTTTGTACAGGGGTTCTATAATTCACCCCTCCACTTT
>.|TRBV7-6|TRBD2|TRBJ2-2
CASSLEVLAGGHTGELFF
TGTGCCAGCAGCTTAGAAGTTCTAGCGGGGGGCCACACCGGGGAGCTGTTTTTT
>few|TRBV3-1/TRBV3-2|.|TRBJ2-7
CASSQHTGSEQYF
TGTGCCAGCAGCCAGCATACAGGGTCCGAGCAGTACTTC
>.|TRBV11-2|.|TRBJ1-6
CASSPVLGSGYSPLHF
TGTGCCAGCAGCCCGGTTCTGGGGTCAGGGTATTCACCCCTCCACTTT
>.|TRBV24-1|TRBD1|TRBJ2-1
CATSGGRGHEQFF
TGTGCCACCAGTGGTGGCAGGGGGCATGAGCAGTTCTTC
>.|TRBV2|.|TRBJ2-7
CASKTSPEGEQYF
TGTGCCAGCAAAACTAGCCCCGAGGGCGAGCAGTACTTC
>.|TRBV7-9|TRBD1|TRBJ1-2
CASSVGQGSNYGYTF
TGTGCCAGCAGCGTGGGACAGGGAAGTAACTATGGCTACACCTTC
>.|TRBV6-5|.|TRBJ1-6
CASSHTSGHSPLHF
TGTGCCAGCAGTCACACAAGTGGTCATTCACCCCTCCACTTT
>once|TRBV11-2|TRBD1|TRBJ1-3
CASSSQGIAGNTIYF
TGTGCCAGCAGCTCACAGGGGATTGCTGGAAACACCATATATTTT
>.|TRBV5-4|.|TRBJ2-3
CASSFSRLNTDTQYF
TGTGCCAGCAGCTTCTCCAGATTAAACACAGATACGCAGTATTTT
>.|TRBV30|TRBD1|TRBJ2-3
CAWDRGTDTQYF
TGTGCCTGGGACAGGGGCACAGATACGCAGTATTTT
>few|TRBV7-2|.|TRBJ1-6
CAGASSYNSPLHF
TGTGCCGGGGCGAGCTCCTATAATTCACCCCTCCACTTT
>.|TRBV27|TRBD1|TRBJ2-7
CASSLSRGYEQYF
TGTGCCAGCAGTTTGTCCAGGGGGTACGAGCAGTACTTC
>.|TRBV12-3/TRBV12-4|.|TRBJ1-2
CASSVPGSYGYTF
TGTGCCAGCAGTGTCCCCGGGTCGTATGGCTACACCTTC
>.|TRBV30|.|TRBJ1-1
CAWSDRAPGAFF
TGTGCCTGGAGTGACAGGGCCCCAGGTGCTTTCTTT
>.|TRBV5-5|TRBD2|TRBJ2-5
CASSRGGVEETQYF
TGTGCCAGCAGCCGCGGGGGGGTGGAAGAGACCCAGTACTTC
>medium-sized|TRBV28|.|TRBJ1-5
CAAAWKAVGQPQHF
TGTGCCGCAGCCTGGAAAGCGGTGGGTCAGCCCCAGCATTTT
>medium-sized|TRBV7-9|.|TRBJ1-1
CASSLGSPEAFF
TGTGCCAGCAGCCTGGGGAGTCCTGAAGCTTTCTTT
>.|TRBV11-2|TRBD2|TRBJ2-4
CASSLELAGGVNIQYF
TGTGCCAGCAGCTTAGAGCTAGCGGGAGGAGTAAACATTCAGTACTTC
>once|TRBV5-1|TRBD1|TRBJ1-3
CASRETGGSGNTIYF
TGCGCCAGCAGAGAAACAGGGGGATCTGGAAACACCATATATTTT
>once|TRBV2|.|TRBJ1-5
CASNQGNQPQHF
TGTGCCAGCAACCAGGGCAATCAGCCCCAGCATTTT
>.|TRBV28|.|TRBJ2-2
CATERPGGTGELFF
TGTGCCACGGAGCGGCCCGGAGGGACCGGGGAGCTGTTTTTT
>.|TRBV30|.|TRBJ1-5
CAWSVLGAGQPQHF
TGTGCCTGGAGTGTACTGGGGGCTGGTCAGCCCCAGCATTTT
>.|TRBV28|.|TRBJ2-3
CASSTRKSSTDTQYF
TGTGCCAGCAGCACTAGAAAATCTAGCACAGATACGCAGTATTTT
>.|TRBV2|.|TRBJ2-6
CASSDRGGRGSGANVLTF
TGTGCCAGCAGTGACAGGGGTGGTCGTGGCTCTGGGGCCAACGTCCTGACTTTC
>.|TRBV7-9|TRBD1|TRBJ2-1
CASSLVGTAYNEQFF
TGTGCCAGCAGCTTAGTTGGGACAGCATACAATGAGCAGTTCTTC